The next 23 T cell receptor beta chains were all read from a single sample in a study of response to subunit inactivated influenza vaccine. TCRdb used MiXCR to reprocess the RT-PCR reads, holding one entry per CDR3 protein. The repertoire includes 860,000 or so distinct CDR3 sequences, approximately 22% of them detected once, and around 9.6% sits in the top ten. Source: PBMCs from blood, taken around 5 days after vaccination. The receptors originated from a man in his forties or fifties who received an inactivated influenza vaccine.

This clonotype was found a few times. V is TRBV20-1 and J is TRBJ2-7, with D possibly matching TRBD2 (6 bases). CDR1 is DFQATT, CDR2 SNEGSKA, per germline (reference sequence). This CDR3 contains 13 residues. The V gene lost 4 bases and the J gene lost 5 bases, with 15 bases spanning the gap. CDR3 loop: CSATGLFSHEQYF. CDR3 nucleotides: TGCAGTGCTACGGGACTTTTTTCCCACGAGCAGTACTTC.

This clonotype was seen a few times. The rearrangement links TRBV28 to TRBJ1-2; 8 bases are a match to TRBD1. The V gene's germline CDR1 is MDHEN and CDR2 SYDVKM. The CDR3 is made up of 13 amino acids. The V segment lost 2 bases and the J segment 7 bases; nucleotides outside the gene matches: 3. The CDR3 DNA reads as TGTGCCAGCAGTTTACAACAGGGGGTTGGCTACACCTTC. This translates into CASSLQQGVGYTF.

This clonotype was seen only a few times. The CDR3 here is CASSLDRSLSYEQYF. DNA of the CDR3: TGTGCCAGCAGCTTAGACCGTAGCCTGAGCTACGAGCAGTACTTC. V is TRBV7-9 and J is TRBJ2-7; no firm D call. The V end was cut by 1 base, the J end by 3 bases, with 13 bases between. Germline CDR1 reads SEHNR; CDR2 reads FQNEAQ (reference sequence). This CDR3 region has 15 residues. Combining the CDR3 with reference TRBV7-9 and TRBJ2-7 gives the whole variable domain DTGVSQNPRHKITKRGQNVTFRCDPISEHNRLYWYRQTLGQGPEFLTYFQNEAQLEKSRLLSDRFSAERPKGSFSTLEIQRTEQGDSAMYLCASSLDRSLSYEQYFGPGTRLTVT.

The rearrangement links TRBV7-9 to TRBJ2-1; D is unclear. Trimming shortened V by 5 bases and J by 8 bases, and 7 bases separated the two germline ends. Germline lookup yields CDR1 SEHNR and CDR2 FQNEAQ (reference sequence). The CDR3 runs to 11 residues. CDR3 in DNA: TGTGCCAGCAGCCACCCCGATGAGCAGTTCTTC. Translated, it gives CASSHPDEQFF.

This clonotype showed up just a few times. The J gene is TRBJ2-3, the V gene TRBV20-1, with D possibly matching TRBD1 (5 bases). Germline-derived CDR1 and CDR2 are DFQATT and SNEGSKA (reference sequence). The ends were cut back, 7 bases at V and 4 bases at J, with 21 bases in the middle. The CDR3 spans 15 residues. The CDR3 loop is CSVLRGAWSADTQYF. The CDR3 DNA follows: TGCAGTGTGCTACGTGGGGCGTGGAGTGCAGATACGCAGTATTTT.

The gene calls are TRBV30 and TRBJ2-7; D might be TRBD1 (6 bases). The V end lost 3 bases, the J end lost 6 bases, and 12 bases lay between the germline ends. This CDR3 is 12 amino acids long. Germline CDR1 is GTSNPN and CDR2 is SVGIG (reference sequence). The DNA for the CDR3 is TGTGCCTGGAGCGAAACAGGGAGCGAGCAGTACTTC. It encodes CAWSETGSEQYF.

CDR3 DNA sequence: TGTGCCACCAGTAGGGGGGACAGGGCCGAGCAGTACTTC. Amino acids: CATSRGDRAEQYF. The chain couples TRBV24-1 to TRBJ2-7, with 9 bases aligning to TRBD1. From germline, CDR1 is KGHDR and CDR2 SFDVKD. The CDR3 covers 13 residues. J lost 6 bases, V lost 6 bases, and 5 bases had no gene match.

This clonotype occurred a few times. This sequence joins TRBV4-1 and TRBJ2-7; 10 nucleotides match TRBD1. The CDR3 is 16 amino acids. Germline V gene lookup returns CDR1 MGHRA and CDR2 YSYEKL. With 3 bases clipped from V and 7 bases from J, the junction kept 12 bases outside the gene matches. The CDR3 nucleotides read TGCGCCAGCAGCCAGGACCCCGGGACAGGGGCTCGTGAGCAGTACTTC. Encoded protein: CASSQDPGTGAREQYF.

The V gene is TRBV11-2, the J gene TRBJ2-1; the D call may be TRBD1 or TRBD2 (5 bases each). The CDR3 contains 17 residues. CDR1 is SGHAT, CDR2 FQNNGV, per germline. Trimming removed 6 bases at V and 0 bases at J, with 18 bases between. CDR3 residues: CASRPSGTRSSYNEQFF. The CDR3, as DNA: TGTGCCAGCAGGCCTTCCGGGACCCGGAGCTCCTACAATGAGCAGTTCTTC.

The chain employs TRBV29-1 and TRBJ1-2, with 7 bases that match TRBD1. V gave up 0 bases and J gave up 3 bases; unmatched junction bases: 7. The CDR3 totals 15 residues. Looked up from germline, CDR1 is SQVTM and CDR2 is ANQGSEA. CDR3 in amino acids: CSVEDHRGRYYGYTF. CDR3 DNA: TGCAGCGTTGAAGATCACAGGGGCAGATACTATGGCTACACCTTC.

This clonotype was recorded a few times. The CDR3 protein is CSAPPQGFSRADTQYF. CDR3 coding DNA: TGCAGTGCCCCACCCCAGGGATTTTCACGGGCAGATACGCAGTATTTT. The gene calls are TRBV20-1 and TRBJ2-3, with D possibly TRBD1 on 5 matching bases. CDR3 size: 16 residues. The germline V and J ends were trimmed by 6 bases and 4 bases, with 23 bases remaining between them. The germline gives CDR1 DFQATT, CDR2 SNEGSKA (reference sequence).

The chain links TRBV7-2 to TRBJ2-3, with D perhaps matching TRBD2 (5 bases). CDR1 SGHTA and CDR2 FQGNSA come from the germline V gene. V lost 4 bases, J lost 3 bases, and 14 bases lay in between. The CDR3 runs to 15 residues. CDR3 sequence: CASSWTRLGTDTQYF. For the CDR3, the DNA is TGTGCCAGCAGCTGGACTCGGTTGGGTACAGATACGCAGTATTTT.

This clonotype was counted a few times. The V and J genes are TRBV5-1 and TRBJ2-3; D not resolved. V was cut by 0 bases and J by 6 bases, with 20 bases left in between. This CDR3 is built from 17 residues. Per the germline V gene, CDR1 is SGHRS and CDR2 is YFSETQ. The CDR3 reads CASSLAGRSPRADTQYF. The CDR3, as DNA: TGCGCCAGCAGCTTGGCCGGCCGAAGCCCTAGGGCCGATACGCAGTATTTT. Complete variable domain (other parts from reference TRBV5-1 and TRBJ2-3): KAGVTQTPRYLIKTRGQQVTLSCSPISGHRSVSWYQQTPGQGLQFLFEYFSETQRNKGNFPGRFSGRQFSNSRSEMNVSTLELGDSALYLCASSLAGRSPRADTQYFGPGTRLTVL.

At least ten counts were recorded for this clonotype. This rearrangement joins TRBV12-3 or TRBV12-4 to TRBJ2-1, with 11 bases matching TRBD2. CDR3 size: 16 residues. V lost 5 bases to trimming and J lost 3 bases; unmatched junction nucleotides: 6. DNA of the CDR3: TGTGCCAGCAGTCCAGCCCTAGCGGGGGGCTACAATGAGCAGTTCTTC. Its translation is CASSPALAGGYNEQFF.

The rearrangement uses TRBV3-1 and TRBJ1-5; 7 bases line up with TRBD1. The CDR3 consists of 16 residues. Germline V gene sequence: CDR1 LGHDT, CDR2 YNNKEL (reference sequence). Losses at the gene ends were 4 bases for V and 6 bases for J; bases not matched to a gene: 12. The CDR3: CASSRRRDSFPQPQHF. DNA for the CDR3: TGTGCCAGCAGCCGCCGTCGGGACAGCTTTCCTCAGCCCCAGCATTTT.

V usage is TRBV5-1 and J usage is TRBJ2-1, with TRBD2 identical over 9 bases. Germline values: CDR1 SGHRS, CDR2 YFSETQ. The junction had 6 bases not matched to a gene; V was cut back by 3 bases and J by 8 bases. There are 14 residues in the CDR3. This CDR3 is CASSYSGSGDEQFF. In DNA, the CDR3 is TGCGCCAGCAGCTATAGCGGGAGTGGCGATGAGCAGTTCTTC. The complete variable domain, with remaining parts taken from reference TRBV5-1 and TRBJ2-1, reads KAGVTQTPRYLIKTRGQQVTLSCSPISGHRSVSWYQQTPGQGLQFLFEYFSETQRNKGNFPGRFSGRQFSNSRSEMNVSTLELGDSALYLCASSYSGSGDEQFFGPGTRLTVL.

The CDR3 nucleotides are TGTGCCAGCAGCCACGATACTAGAGGTGAGCAGTTCTTC. Amino acids: CASSHDTRGEQFF. This sequence joins TRBV4-2 and TRBJ2-1, with D possibly being TRBD2 (5 bases). V was shortened by 3 bases and J by 9 bases, with 12 bases between the two germline ends. CDR1 is LGHNA, CDR2 YNFKEQ, per germline. The CDR3 loop spans 13 amino acids.

V usage is TRBV20-1 and J usage is TRBJ1-6; D is unresolved. From germline, CDR1 is DFQATT and CDR2 SNEGSKA (reference sequence). Trimming stripped 3 bases from V and 5 bases from J, with 17 bases between. There are 16 residues in the CDR3. The CDR3 DNA sequence: TGCAGTGCTAGTCTTCGGAGAAGATCCAATAATTCACCCCTCCACTTT. This translates into CSASLRRRSNNSPLHF.

The rearrangement joins TRBV28 to TRBJ1-2; 9 bases align to TRBD1. V was clipped by 6 bases and J by 4 bases; unmatched bases: 9. Germline CDR1 reads MDHEN; CDR2 reads SYDVKM. The CDR3 runs to 15 residues. CDR3: CASRRGQGTRYGYTF. CDR3 sequence (DNA): TGTGCCAGCAGACGAGGACAGGGGACTCGCTATGGCTACACCTTC.

In its sample, this clonotype was seen a few times. The chain has TRBV12-3 or TRBV12-4 and TRBJ1-2; D is uncertain. The CDR3 is 14 amino acids. Trimming took 7 bases from V and 5 from J, leaving 17 bases between them. The CDR3 nucleotides are TGTGCCAGCACCTCAAGGGCTTTTCCTTATGGCTACACCTTC. This gives the protein CASTSRAFPYGYTF.

This clonotype was counted between two and nine times. The chain combines TRBV20-1 with TRBJ2-7, with a tentative D call TRBD2 (6 bases). V was shortened by 4 bases and J by 3 bases, with 10 bases between the two germline ends. Germline V gives CDR1 DFQATT, CDR2 SNEGSKA (reference sequence). This CDR3 region has 12 residues. CDR3 nucleotide sequence: TGCAGTGCTACAAAGGGAGGCTACGAGCAGTACTTC. Its translation is CSATKGGYEQYF.

The chain joins TRBV12-3 or TRBV12-4 to TRBJ2-2, with 7 bases lining up with TRBD1. CDR3 size: 12 residues. V lost 7 bases, J lost 8 bases, and 4 bases stayed unmatched. In nucleotides, the CDR3 is TGTGCCAGCACGGGACAGTTTGGGGAGCTGTTTTTT. Protein product: CASTGQFGELFF.

This clonotype has more than one count but fewer than ten. The genes are TRBV4-3 and TRBJ2-3; no firm D call. The V gene lost 0 bases and the J gene lost 2 bases, with 15 bases spanning the gap. This CDR3 has 17 amino acids. From germline, CDR1 is LGHNA and CDR2 YSLEER. The CDR3 region is CASSQDWASRDTDTQYF. In DNA form, the CDR3 reads TGCGCCAGCAGCCAAGATTGGGCTAGTCGAGACACAGATACGCAGTATTTT.